These 10 T cell receptor beta chains share one sample of origin, sequenced in a study of tumor-infiltrating lymphocytes in primary liver carcinoma. Each 20-30 mg portion of unsorted bulk tissue served as the source for co-extraction of RNA and DNA. Starting from about 0.5 ug of total RNA, TCR beta cDNA was produced with a primer in the constant region. The TCR beta library was amplified through three nested multiplex PCR rounds in a modified ARM-PCR procedure. A C-beta reverse primer and TRBV1-TRBV30 forward primers served in each of the first two PCR rounds, at around 10 cycles apiece. From the multiplex PCR reads, TCRdb called clonotypes with MiXCR, one entry per CDR3 protein. The data show roughly 32,000 distinct CDR3 sequences, with roughly four fifths seen just once and around a third held by the top ten. The sample consisted of liver tumor tissue from sampling region 5. Documented subset: tumor region T5, tumor centre. These receptors originate from a man aged 35-49 years with primary liver carcinoma and hepatitis B virus infection.

Worth noting for this clonotype: One junction end does not reproduce the germline sequence, and a read error may be involved. This chain uses TRBV9 with TRBJ2-1; TRBD1 matches at 10 bases. Germline V gene lookup returns CDR1 SGDLS and CDR2 YYNGEE. The CDR3 totals 16 residues. The CDR3 here is CASSEGRDRGSNEQFF. CDR3 DNA sequence: TGTGCCAGTAGCGAGGGACGGGACAGGGGTTCCAATGAGCAGTTCTTC.

In its sample, this clonotype was seen a few times. The V gene is TRBV19, the J gene TRBJ1-1; 7 nucleotides align to TRBD1. V lost 6 bases to trimming and J lost 3 bases; unmatched junction nucleotides: 10. The CDR3 has 15 amino acids. The germline V gene has CDR1 LNHDA and CDR2 SQIVND (reference sequence). In DNA, the CDR3 is TGTGCCAGTAGATCAGGGGGGGCAGGATACACTGAAGCTTTCTTT. Translated: CASRSGGAGYTEAFF.

The chain uses TRBV12-3 or TRBV12-4 and TRBJ1-1; D remains ambiguous. V shed 6 bases and J shed 10 bases, with 15 bases lying between them. This CDR3 region has 12 residues. The CDR3: CASSHSVAGAFF. The DNA for the CDR3 is TGTGCCAGCAGCCACTCTGTCGCTGGAGCTTTCTTT.

Details on this clonotype: This sequence may be a read error, since a much larger clone differs from it by one base. The chain joins TRBV4-1 to TRBJ2-2; the D is unclear. Germline V CDR1 and CDR2: MGHRA, YSYEKL. This CDR3 contains 14 residues. The CDR3 DNA follows: TGCGCCAGCAGCCAAGCTCTGAACACCGTGGAGCTGTTTTTT. Its protein product is CASSQALNTVELFF.

This clonotype was seen more than once but under ten times. The CDR3, as DNA: TGCGCCAGCAGCCAAGATGCTAGCAGGACGACCGGGGAGCTGTTTTTT. Translated: CASSQDASRTTGELFF. The chain carries TRBV4-1 and TRBJ2-2; D might be TRBD2 (5 bases). Trimming left V 0 bases short and J 5 bases short, with 13 bases between. CDR3 length equals 16 residues. Germline V CDR1 and CDR2: MGHRA, YSYEKL.

Note on this clonotype: At one boundary the junction diverges from the germline segment, which might be a read error. The chain uses TRBV10-3 and TRBJ2-7; 10 bases fit TRBD2. CDR3 size: 19 residues. Germline CDR1 reads ENHRY; CDR2 reads SYGVKD. In DNA form, the CDR3 reads TGTGCTATCACCAAACGATCGGGACCAGCGGGGGGGTTCTCCTACGAGCAGTACTTC. Its translation: CAITKRSGPAGGFSYEQYF.

CDR3 in amino acids: CASRTLGRGSEAFF. In DNA form, the CDR3 reads TGTGCCAGCAGGACCCTAGGACGGGGCAGTGAAGCTTTCTTT. This sequence joins TRBV11-2 and TRBJ1-1, with D possibly TRBD1 on 5 matching bases. Germline lookup yields CDR1 SGHAT and CDR2 FQNNGV. The V and J ends lost 6 bases and 7 bases respectively, with 18 bases between them. The CDR3 totals 14 residues.

As concerns this clonotype: Its ends do not fully match the called genes, so a read error is possible. The chain combines TRBV4-2 with TRBJ1-1; D is unresolved. Germline CDR1 LGHNA, CDR2 YNFKEQ. This CDR3 has 14 residues. CDR3 nucleotides: TGTGCTAGCAGCCGAGATCTTCTGAACACTGAAGCTTTCTTT. Translating gives CASSRDLLNTEAFF.

About this clonotype: At one of its ends the junction is not consistent with the germline gene, which may arise from a read error. V usage is TRBV5-1 and J usage is TRBJ2-3; tentative D call: TRBD1 (6 bases). The CDR3 spans 13 residues. Germline values: CDR1 SGHRS, CDR2 YFSETQ. Here the CDR3 DNA reads TGCGCCAGAAGCTGGGACAAGGGAGATACGCAATATTTT. Protein sequence: CARSWDKGDTQYF.

The chain joins TRBV10-3 to TRBJ1-5; TRBD1 is a possible D gene (5 bases). The CDR3 extends over 15 amino acids. The V end lost 10 bases, the J end lost 5 bases, and 21 bases lay between the germline ends. Germline V gives CDR1 ENHRY, CDR2 SYGVKD. The CDR3 loop reads CATRDRLTSDQPQHF. In DNA form, the CDR3 reads TGTGCCACAAGGGACCGTTTAACCAGCGATCAGCCCCAGCATTTT.